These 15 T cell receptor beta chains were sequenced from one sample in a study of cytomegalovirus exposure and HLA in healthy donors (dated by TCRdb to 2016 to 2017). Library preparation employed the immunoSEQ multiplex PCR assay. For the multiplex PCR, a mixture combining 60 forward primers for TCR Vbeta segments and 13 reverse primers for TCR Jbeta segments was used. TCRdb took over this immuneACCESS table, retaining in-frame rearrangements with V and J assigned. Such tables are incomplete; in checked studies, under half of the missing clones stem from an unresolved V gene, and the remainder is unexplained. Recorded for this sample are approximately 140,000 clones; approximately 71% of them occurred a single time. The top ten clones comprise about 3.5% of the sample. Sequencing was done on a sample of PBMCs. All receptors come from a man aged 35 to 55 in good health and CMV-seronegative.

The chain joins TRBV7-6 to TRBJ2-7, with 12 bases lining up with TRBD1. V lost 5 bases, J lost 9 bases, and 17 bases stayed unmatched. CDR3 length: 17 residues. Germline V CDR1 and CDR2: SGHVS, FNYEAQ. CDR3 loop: CASSLSTGQGAEVGQYF. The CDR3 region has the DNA TGTGCCAGCAGCCTATCTACGGGACAGGGGGCCGAGGTGGGGCAGTACTTC.

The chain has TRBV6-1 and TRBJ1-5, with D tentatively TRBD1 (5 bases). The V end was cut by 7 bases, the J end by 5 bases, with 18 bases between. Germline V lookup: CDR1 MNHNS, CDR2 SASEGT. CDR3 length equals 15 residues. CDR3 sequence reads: CASTPWGEAHQPQHF. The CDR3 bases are TGTGCCAGCACCCCATGGGGGGAAGCCCATCAGCCCCAGCATTTT.

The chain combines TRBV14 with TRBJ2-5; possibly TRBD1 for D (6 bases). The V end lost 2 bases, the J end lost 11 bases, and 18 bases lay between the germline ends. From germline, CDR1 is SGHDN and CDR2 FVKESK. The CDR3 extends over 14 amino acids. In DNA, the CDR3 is TGTGCCAGCAGCCAACAGGGGACCTACTCAGAGCAGTACTTC. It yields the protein CASSQQGTYSEQYF.

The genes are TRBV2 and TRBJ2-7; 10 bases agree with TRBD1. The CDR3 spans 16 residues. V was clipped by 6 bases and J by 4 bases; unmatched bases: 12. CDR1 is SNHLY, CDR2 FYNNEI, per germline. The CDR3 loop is CASSHNKTGGEYEQYF. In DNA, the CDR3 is TGTGCCAGCAGCCACAATAAGACAGGGGGCGAGTACGAGCAGTACTTC.

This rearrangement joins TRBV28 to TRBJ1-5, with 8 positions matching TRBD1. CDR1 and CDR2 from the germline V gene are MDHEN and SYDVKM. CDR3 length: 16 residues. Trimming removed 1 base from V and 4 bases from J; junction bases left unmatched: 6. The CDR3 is CASSLSDRGKNQPQHF. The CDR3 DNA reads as TGTGCCAGCAGTTTATCCGACAGGGGCAAAAATCAGCCCCAGCATTTT.

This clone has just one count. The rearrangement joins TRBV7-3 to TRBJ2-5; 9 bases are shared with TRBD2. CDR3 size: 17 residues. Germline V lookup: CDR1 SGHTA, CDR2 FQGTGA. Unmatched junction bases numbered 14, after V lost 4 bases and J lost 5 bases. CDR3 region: CASSSPSSGLAAETQYF. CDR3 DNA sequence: TGTGCCAGCAGCTCACCCTCCTCGGGACTAGCCGCGGAGACCCAGTACTTC.

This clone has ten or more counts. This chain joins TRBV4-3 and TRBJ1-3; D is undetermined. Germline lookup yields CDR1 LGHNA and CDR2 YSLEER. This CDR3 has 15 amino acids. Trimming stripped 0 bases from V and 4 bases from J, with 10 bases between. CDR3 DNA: TGCGCCAGCAGCCAAGATTGGCAGGAAGGAAACACCATATATTTT. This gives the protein CASSQDWQEGNTIYF.

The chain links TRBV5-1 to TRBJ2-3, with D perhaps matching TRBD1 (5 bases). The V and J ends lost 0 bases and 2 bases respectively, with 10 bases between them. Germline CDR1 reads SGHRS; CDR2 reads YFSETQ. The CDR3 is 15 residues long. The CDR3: CASSLAGRDTDTQYF. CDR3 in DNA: TGCGCCAGCAGCTTGGCCGGCAGGGACACAGATACGCAGTATTTT.

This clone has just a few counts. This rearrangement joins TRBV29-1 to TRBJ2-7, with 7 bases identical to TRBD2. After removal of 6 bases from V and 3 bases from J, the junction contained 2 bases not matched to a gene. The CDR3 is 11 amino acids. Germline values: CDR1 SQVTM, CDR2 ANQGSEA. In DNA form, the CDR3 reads TGCAGCGTGGGGGGGAGCTACGAGCAGTACTTC. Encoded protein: CSVGGSYEQYF.

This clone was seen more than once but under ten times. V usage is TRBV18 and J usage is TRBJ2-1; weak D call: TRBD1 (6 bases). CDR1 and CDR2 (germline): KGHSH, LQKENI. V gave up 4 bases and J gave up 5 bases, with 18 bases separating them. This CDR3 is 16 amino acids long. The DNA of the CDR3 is TGTGCCAGCTCACAGACAGGAAGCCCACCGAACAATGAGCAGTTCTTC. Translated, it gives CASSQTGSPPNNEQFF.

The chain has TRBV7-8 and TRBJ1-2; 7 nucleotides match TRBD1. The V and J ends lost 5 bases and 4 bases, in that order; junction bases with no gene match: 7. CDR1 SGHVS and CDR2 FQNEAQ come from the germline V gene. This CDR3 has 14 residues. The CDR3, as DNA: TGTGCCAGCAGCCCTACAGGGGTTTCCTATGGCTACACCTTC. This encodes CASSPTGVSYGYTF.

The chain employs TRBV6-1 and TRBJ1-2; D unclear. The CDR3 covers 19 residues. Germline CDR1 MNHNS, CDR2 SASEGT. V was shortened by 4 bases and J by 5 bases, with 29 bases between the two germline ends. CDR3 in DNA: TGTGCCAGCAGTGCAGATGTGGGCAGTTTAAATTCTCGACGTTATGGCTACACCTTC. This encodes CASSADVGSLNSRRYGYTF.

The CDR3 DNA reads TGTGCCAGCAGCTTTCTCGGGGCGAGGGGGTACAATGAGCAGTTCTTC. Translating it yields CASSFLGARGYNEQFF. V usage is TRBV11-2 and J usage is TRBJ2-1, with D perhaps matching TRBD1 (6 bases). Germline V CDR1 and CDR2: SGHAT, FQNNGV. Trimming cost V 3 bases and J 4 bases, with 16 bases left between them. This CDR3 has 16 amino acids. Together with reference TRBV11-2 and TRBJ2-1, the CDR3 gives the full variable domain: EAGVAQSPRYKIIEKRQSVAFWCNPISGHATLYWYQQILGQGPKLLIQFQNNGVVDDSQLPKDRFSAERLKGVDSTLKIQPAKLEDSAVYLCASSFLGARGYNEQFFGPGTRLTVL.

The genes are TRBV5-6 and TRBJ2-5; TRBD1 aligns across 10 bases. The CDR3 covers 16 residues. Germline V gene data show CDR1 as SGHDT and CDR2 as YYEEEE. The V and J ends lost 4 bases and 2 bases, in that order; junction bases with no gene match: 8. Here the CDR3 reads CASSHRQGAHQETQYF. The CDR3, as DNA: TGTGCCAGCAGCCACAGACAGGGGGCGCATCAAGAGACCCAGTACTTC.

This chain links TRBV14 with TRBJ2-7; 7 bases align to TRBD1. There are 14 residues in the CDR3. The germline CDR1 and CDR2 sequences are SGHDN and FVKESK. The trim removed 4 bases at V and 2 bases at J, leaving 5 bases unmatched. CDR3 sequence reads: CASSPTGPTYEQYF. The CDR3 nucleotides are TGTGCCAGCAGCCCGACAGGGCCGACCTACGAGCAGTACTTC.